This T cell receptor (beta chain) was documented in a study of Ad26.COV2.S vaccination and SARS-CoV-2 variants. Study-level information: The donor participated in the COV1001 trial, in its Ad26.COV2.S arm. Intramuscular Ad26.COV2.S at 5x10^10 or 1x10^11 viral particles.

Treatment given: some 20 received Ad26.COV2.S at low or high dose, single or two shots; several received placebo; per-sample allocation not given. Sampling was done on day 63 after the first vaccine or placebo injection. Ad26 vector vaccine expressed Wuhan-strain SARS-CoV-2 spike. With regard to this clone: Its target is unknown.

Study conclusions and caveats: Researchers reported similar non-spike TCR breadth in vaccine and placebo recipients.

TCRdb's copy holds only in-frame clones and misses some; the assay was immunoSEQ multiplex PCR. The sample has a few hundred thousand clones, around four fifths seen once; the top ten hold approximately 7.8%. The source is a person aged 18 to 65 who received the Ad26.COV2.S COVID-19 vaccine or a placebo. The material was peripheral blood, obtained in a trial of Ad26.COV2.S vaccine versus placebo.

The CDR3 reads CASSDRHMGTDTQYF. In DNA, the CDR3 is TGTGCCAGCAGCGACAGACACATGGGCACAGATACGCAGTATTTT. V is TRBV9 and J is TRBJ2-3; no clear D gene. Trimming took 3 bases from V and 1 from J, leaving 12 bases between them. The CDR3 sequence is 15 residues long. Germline values: CDR1 SGDLS, CDR2 YYNGEE.